This entry describes one TCR beta chain. No antigen is known for it. Primers included in the PCR were 60 Vbeta and 13 Jbeta primers. Profiling relied on immunoSEQ multiplex PCR, and the TCRdb table lists in-frame clones only, not all of them. The sample contains about 94,000 clones, roughly 80% of which appear only once. This entry is derived from a study of cytomegalovirus exposure and HLA in healthy donors. On the study more broadly: From about 170 million T cells, an earlier analysis saw 120 million or so unique TCR beta sequences. An early release of data contained about 85 million unique TCRs, which came from HLA-typed donors.

With 5 bases removed from V and 1 base from J, the gap between germline ends came to 13 bases. Germline values: CDR1 SGHRS, CDR2 YFSETQ. The CDR3 has 15 amino acids. Study results and limitations: In vitro work confirmed that a few CMV-associated chains recognize CMV antigens.

The V call is TRBV5-1, the J call TRBJ1-3; D is unresolved. This sequence was found in a man in his forties or fifties in good health and CMV-seropositive. Sequencing input: PBMCs. CDR3 sequence (DNA): TGCGCCAGCAGTCAAACTGCGGGGTCTGGAAACACCATATATTTT. It encodes CASSQTAGSGNTIYF.